Below, 18 T cell receptor beta chains from the same sample are listed, as sequenced in a study of blood T cell repertoires in COVID-19. TCRdb keeps only in-frame clones here, not all; method: immunoSEQ multiplex PCR. Of 250,000 to 350,000 clones in the sample, roughly nine tenths are singletons; the top ten hold less than 2.5%. Sequenced material: PBMCs or T cells enriched from blood (not recorded which). Every receptor here comes from a woman aged 18-29 years who had recovered from COVID-19.

The chain combines TRBV10-3 with TRBJ1-5; 8 bases are shared with TRBD1. With V trimmed by 10 bases and J by 4 bases, 3 bases remained unmatched. The germline V gene encodes CDR1 ENHRY and CDR2 SYGVKD. The CDR3 has 12 amino acids. The CDR3 DNA follows: TGTGCCACCCGGACAGGGAATCAGCCCCAGCATTTT. It specifies CATRTGNQPQHF.

The chain links TRBV10-3 to TRBJ2-1, with TRBD1 identical over 9 bases. The CDR3 has 13 amino acids. Germline CDR1 reads ENHRY; CDR2 reads SYGVKD. Germline trimming cut 10 bases from V and 1 base from J; bases unmatched to any gene: 2. The CDR3 DNA reads as TGTGCCACCGGACAGGGGTCCTACAATGAGCAGTTCTTC. Amino acids: CATGQGSYNEQFF.

This rearrangement joins TRBV30 to TRBJ1-1, with a possible D match to TRBD1 (5 bases). This CDR3 comprises 14 residues. Trimming shortened V by 5 bases and J by 0 bases, and 13 bases separated the two germline ends. Germline CDR1 is GTSNPN and CDR2 is SVGIG (reference sequence). Written as DNA, the CDR3 is TGTGCCTGGGCCCTGGGGCACCTGAACACTGAAGCTTTCTTT. It specifies CAWALGHLNTEAFF.

This clone appeared a single time. The chain couples TRBV3-1 (or the pseudogene TRBV3-2) to TRBJ2-7; a possible D gene is TRBD2 (6 bases). Trimming shortened V by 4 bases and J by 4 bases, and 14 bases separated the two germline ends. The CDR3 length is 14 residues. Germline assignment: CDR1 LGHDT and CDR2 YNNKEL (reference sequence). CDR3 bases: TGTGCCAGCAGCCTGGGACTCGGGCAGTACGAGCAGTACTTC. Translated, it gives CASSLGLGQYEQYF.

DNA for the CDR3: TGTGCCAGCAGCTGGGGGGACTCCAATGAAAAACTGTTTTTT. This sequence encodes CASSWGDSNEKLFF. J is TRBJ1-4 and V is TRBV5-6, with D possibly being TRBD1 (5 bases). The CDR3 length is 14 residues. V was clipped by 3 bases and J by 5 bases, with 11 bases between them. The germline gives CDR1 SGHDT, CDR2 YYEEEE.

This rearrangement joins TRBV6-2 or TRBV6-3 to TRBJ2-5, with D possibly matching TRBD1 (5 bases). Germline values: CDR1 MNHEY, CDR2 SVGEGT. V was clipped by 1 base and J by 5 bases, with 11 bases between them. The CDR3 sequence is 14 residues long. The CDR3 region has the DNA TGTGCCAGCAGTTACTTAGGGGTTGGGGAGACCCAGTACTTC. Translating it yields CASSYLGVGETQYF.

The chain joins TRBV7-9 to TRBJ2-1; TRBD1 matches at 8 bases. After removal of 0 bases from V and 4 bases from J, the junction contained 5 bases not matched to a gene. The CDR3 is made up of 16 amino acids. From germline, CDR1 is SEHNR and CDR2 FQNEAQ (reference sequence). This CDR3 is CASSLAGRGPYNEQFF. The CDR3, as DNA: TGTGCCAGCAGCTTAGCGGGCAGGGGGCCATACAATGAGCAGTTCTTC. Variable domain in full (rest from reference TRBV7-9 and TRBJ2-1): DTGVSQNPRHKITKRGQNVTFRCDPISEHNRLYWYRQTLGQGPEFLTYFQNEAQLEKSRLLSDRFSAERPKGSFSTLEIQRTEQGDSAMYLCASSLAGRGPYNEQFFGPGTRLTVL.

CDR3 in amino acids: CASGTEVYGYTF. The CDR3 DNA reads as TGCGCCAGCGGGACAGAAGTCTATGGCTACACCTTC. This chain links TRBV5-1 with TRBJ1-2; 7 bases map to TRBD1. After removal of 7 bases from V and 4 bases from J, the junction contained 4 bases not matched to a gene. Germline V lookup: CDR1 SGHRS, CDR2 YFSETQ. The CDR3 contains 12 residues.

The CDR3 loop is CASSTQGDGELFF. The CDR3 coding sequence is TGTGCCAGCAGCACACAGGGGGACGGGGAGCTGTTTTTT. V gene TRBV7-3 combines with J gene TRBJ2-2; TRBD1 matches at 8 bases. CDR1 SGHTA and CDR2 FQGTGA come from the germline V gene. The CDR3 has 13 amino acids. Unmatched junction bases numbered 3, after V lost 5 bases and J lost 7 bases.

The chain combines TRBV10-3 with TRBJ2-5; 7 positions match TRBD1. CDR1 and CDR2 (germline): ENHRY, SYGVKD. The CDR3 covers 17 residues. The ends lost 4 bases at V and 1 base at J; junction bases unmatched: 12. CDR3 sequence (DNA): TGTGCCATCAGTGGATCGATGGGGACAGAGTTCCAAGAGACCCAGTACTTC. As protein: CAISGSMGTEFQETQYF.

V and J are TRBV5-1 and TRBJ2-1; 9 nucleotides match TRBD1. Germline V gives CDR1 SGHRS, CDR2 YFSETQ. V shed 4 bases, J shed 4 bases, and the junction held 6 bases outside the gene matches. The CDR3 is 15 residues long. The DNA of the CDR3 is TGCGCCAGCAGCCAGGGGGACAGGGTGTACAATGAGCAGTTCTTC. As protein: CASSQGDRVYNEQFF.

Remarks on this clone: At one boundary the junction diverges from the germline segment, which might be a read error. This chain joins TRBV4-1 and TRBJ1-4, with D perhaps TRBD1 (5 bases). The length of the CDR3 is 11 residues. Germline CDR1 reads MGHRA; CDR2 reads YSYEKL. The CDR3 nucleotides read TGCGCCAGCAGCGAACGGTCCCGGGGGATTTTT. Translation: CASSERSRGIF.

V gene TRBV20-1 combines with J gene TRBJ1-6; the D gene is possibly TRBD1 (5 bases). Germline CDR1 reads DFQATT; CDR2 reads SNEGSKA (reference sequence). Trimming removed 3 bases from V and 13 bases from J, with 28 bases in between. This CDR3 spans 17 amino acids. The CDR3 loop reads CSASRSGEGTIVPPLHF. The CDR3 DNA is TGCAGTGCTAGTCGGTCTGGGGAGGGGACCATAGTACCGCCCCTCCACTTT.

The chain is built from TRBV18 and TRBJ1-5, with a tentative D call TRBD1 (6 bases). The germline V gene has CDR1 KGHSH and CDR2 LQKENI. CDR3 length: 15 residues. The V end lost 4 bases, the J end lost 7 bases, and 17 bases lay between the germline ends. CDR3 in DNA: TGTGCCAGCTCACAGGAGGGGGGGCGTGGACAGCCCCAGCATTTT. It specifies CASSQEGGRGQPQHF.

This clone was detected once. Additional DNA sequences in this sample encode the identical CDR3. The chain employs TRBV9 and TRBJ1-5, with TRBD1 matching 8 bases. The germline V gene encodes CDR1 SGDLS and CDR2 YYNGEE. This CDR3 comprises 14 residues. Trimming cost V 2 bases and J 4 bases; bases outside gene matches: 2. Written as DNA, the CDR3 is TGTGCCAGCAGCGTTGGACAGGGTAATCAGCCCCAGCATTTT. Encoded protein: CASSVGQGNQPQHF.

The chain recombines TRBV9 with TRBJ2-5, with D unclear. V lost 4 bases to trimming and J lost 1 base, with 17 bases between them. This CDR3 is built from 16 residues. Germline V gene sequence: CDR1 SGDLS, CDR2 YYNGEE. CDR3 nucleotides: TGTGCCAGCAGCATCGATCCCCAGGCATTCCAAGAGACCCAGTACTTC. This sequence encodes CASSIDPQAFQETQYF.

The chain has TRBV6-4 and TRBJ2-2; 8 bases match TRBD2. The ends lost 6 bases at V and 4 bases at J; junction bases unmatched: 13. This CDR3 is built from 17 residues. Germline CDR1 and CDR2: MRHNA and SNTAGT. CDR3 nucleotides: TGTGCCAGCAGAAGGAGTACCGCGGGGGGCGGCACCGGGGAGCTGTTTTTT. Translating it yields CASRRSTAGGGTGELFF.

The chain has TRBV15 and TRBJ1-2; maybe TRBD1 (6 bases). CDR3 length: 15 amino acids. Germline CDR1 LNHNV, CDR2 YYDKDF (reference sequence). Trimming pared 4 bases from V and 2 bases from J, leaving 14 bases between. This CDR3 is CATSTSGTKNYGYTF. CDR3 sequence (DNA): TGTGCCACCAGCACCTCCGGGACAAAGAACTATGGCTACACCTTC.